These 16 T cell receptor beta chains were sequenced from one sample in a study of Tregs in tolerant kidney transplant recipients. Sequenced by immunoSEQ multiplex PCR; TCRdb stores in-frame clones only, minus some. The table lists 68,000 or so clones, roughly 89% of them singletons. Sequencing was carried out using CD4+ T cells from blood. These receptors all stem from a human donor in good health.

The CDR3 DNA is TGTGCCAGCAGTTTATTGAGCAATGAGCAGTTCTTC. The encoded protein is CASSLLSNEQFF. The rearrangement joins TRBV28 to TRBJ2-1; no firm D call. V was clipped by 1 base and J by 6 bases, with 4 bases between them. The CDR3 consists of 12 residues. Germline V gene sequence: CDR1 MDHEN, CDR2 SYDVKM.

The J gene is TRBJ1-1, the V gene TRBV11-1; 9 bases are shared with TRBD1. The CDR3 totals 15 residues. Germline V CDR1 and CDR2: SGHAT, FQDESV (reference sequence). Trimming cost V 4 bases and J 0 bases; bases outside gene matches: 3. Written as DNA, the CDR3 is TGTGCCAGCAGCTATGGGACAGGGATGAACACTGAAGCTTTCTTT. Protein: CASSYGTGMNTEAFF.

This chain links TRBV18 with TRBJ2-7; TRBD1 matches 11 bases. The CDR3 loop spans 14 amino acids. V lost 3 bases and J lost 7; bases outside the gene matches: 5. CDR1 is KGHSH, CDR2 LQKENI, per germline. The CDR3 loop is CASSPGTGGEEQYF. CDR3 bases: TGTGCCAGCTCACCGGGGACAGGGGGAGAAGAGCAGTACTTC. Based on the CDR3 plus reference TRBV18 and TRBJ2-7, the full variable domain is NAGVMQNPRHLVRRRGQEARLRCSPMKGHSHVYWYRQLPEEGLKFMVYLQKENIIDESGMPKERFSAEFPKEGPSILRIQQVVRGDSAAYFCASSPGTGGEEQYFGPGTRLTVT.

The table lists this clone with a few counts. The chain has TRBV7-9 and TRBJ2-1, with a tentative D call TRBD2 (7 bases). V lost 1 base and J 7 bases, leaving 20 bases between the germline ends. This CDR3 spans 17 amino acids. Germline CDR1 is SEHNR and CDR2 is FQNEAQ (reference sequence). The CDR3 region is CASSLGPGGPILNEQFF. In nucleotides, the CDR3 is TGTGCCAGCAGCTTAGGACCGGGGGGCCCCATATTAAATGAGCAGTTCTTC.

This rearrangement joins TRBV5-1 to TRBJ2-7; D is perhaps TRBD1 (5 bases). The CDR3 has 14 residues. The germline V gene encodes CDR1 SGHRS and CDR2 YFSETQ. V was trimmed by 2 bases and J by 2 bases, leaving 11 bases between them. The CDR3 here is CASSFQGNPYEQYF. The DNA for the CDR3 is TGCGCCAGCAGCTTTCAGGGTAACCCCTACGAGCAGTACTTC. Based on the CDR3 plus reference TRBV5-1 and TRBJ2-7, the full variable domain is KAGVTQTPRYLIKTRGQQVTLSCSPISGHRSVSWYQQTPGQGLQFLFEYFSETQRNKGNFPGRFSGRQFSNSRSEMNVSTLELGDSALYLCASSFQGNPYEQYFGPGTRLTVT.

The V call is TRBV28, the J call TRBJ2-7; a possible D gene is TRBD1 (6 bases). CDR1 and CDR2 (germline): MDHEN, SYDVKM. Trimming removed 6 bases from V and 7 bases from J, with 13 bases in between. The CDR3 extends over 12 amino acids. The CDR3 nucleotides are TGTGCCAGCAGCCCAGGGGATCGGGAGCAGTACTTC. Its translation is CASSPGDREQYF.

The V gene is TRBV6-6, the J gene TRBJ2-7, with TRBD1 matching over 11 bases. The CDR3 has 15 amino acids. V was clipped by 8 bases and J by 6 bases; unmatched bases: 12. In germline, CDR1 is MNHNY, CDR2 SVGAGI (reference sequence). CDR3 amino acids: CASQGRPGQGGEQYF. The CDR3 DNA sequence: TGTGCCAGCCAGGGGCGACCGGGACAGGGGGGCGAGCAGTACTTC.

V is TRBV2 and J is TRBJ2-3; D may match TRBD1 or TRBD2 (7 bases each). Trimming left V 3 bases short and J 4 bases short, with 11 bases between. CDR3 length: 14 amino acids. Per the germline V gene, CDR1 is SNHLY and CDR2 is FYNNEI. The CDR3, as DNA: TGTGCCAGCAGTGACAGGGGGGGAGCAGATACGCAGTATTTT. The encoded protein is CASSDRGGADTQYF.

This sequence joins TRBV28 and TRBJ2-4; D unresolved. Per the germline V gene, CDR1 is MDHEN and CDR2 is SYDVKM. The CDR3 length is 17 residues. V lost 2 bases and J lost 1, with 15 bases in between. The CDR3 loop reads CASSLPRGLGAKNIQYF. The DNA of the CDR3 is TGTGCCAGCAGTTTACCTCGCGGCCTGGGTGCCAAAAACATTCAGTACTTC.

This rearrangement joins TRBV19 to TRBJ1-4; D is unclear. Germline V lookup: CDR1 LNHDA, CDR2 SQIVND (reference sequence). This CDR3 spans 16 amino acids. Trimming stripped 3 bases from V and 0 bases from J, with 11 bases between. This chain's CDR3 is CASSIPAAATNEKLFF. In DNA, the CDR3 is TGTGCCAGTAGTATCCCAGCGGCTGCAACTAATGAAAAACTGTTTTTT.

The rearrangement uses TRBV11-2 and TRBJ2-1, with 8 bases lining up with TRBD2. Per germline, CDR1 SGHAT and CDR2 FQNNGV. The CDR3 consists of 16 residues. The trim removed 5 bases at V and 4 bases at J, leaving 10 bases unmatched. The CDR3 reads CASSRPGGGGYNEQFF. CDR3 nucleotides: TGTGCCAGCAGCCGCCCCGGGGGCGGGGGGTACAATGAGCAGTTCTTC.

This chain joins TRBV5-6 and TRBJ2-7; no firm D call. V lost 3 bases, J lost 2 bases, and 15 bases lay in between. Germline CDR1 and CDR2: SGHDT and YYEEEE. The CDR3 covers 15 residues. CDR3: CASSSRTELTYEQYF. The CDR3 nucleotides are TGTGCCAGCAGCTCTCGGACGGAACTTACCTACGAGCAGTACTTC.

The chain has TRBV5-1 and TRBJ1-3, with unresolved D. Germline V CDR1 and CDR2: SGHRS, YFSETQ. V was cut by 4 bases and J by 0 bases, with 11 bases left in between. The CDR3 totals 15 residues. The CDR3 loop reads CASSPDGNSGNTIYF. In DNA, the CDR3 is TGCGCCAGCAGCCCGGACGGCAACTCTGGAAACACCATATATTTT. Looking up the rest from reference TRBV5-1 and TRBJ1-3 gives the full variable domain: KAGVTQTPRYLIKTRGQQVTLSCSPISGHRSVSWYQQTPGQGLQFLFEYFSETQRNKGNFPGRFSGRQFSNSRSEMNVSTLELGDSALYLCASSPDGNSGNTIYFGEGSWLTVV.

V and J are TRBV5-6 and TRBJ2-3; 7 nucleotides match TRBD2. V dropped 0 bases and J dropped 6; count of bases not matched to a gene: 1. Germline assignment: CDR1 SGHDT and CDR2 YYEEEE. The CDR3 runs to 13 residues. DNA for the CDR3: TGTGCCAGCAGCTTGGCCGGGGGGGATACGCAGTATTTT. It is translated as CASSLAGGDTQYF.

This chain links TRBV6-6 with TRBJ2-5, with a possible D match to TRBD1 (5 bases). V shed 0 bases and J shed 5 bases, with 13 bases lying between them. The CDR3 has 15 amino acids. Germline CDR1 and CDR2: MNHNY and SVGAGI (reference sequence). The CDR3 protein is CASSYSSGAGETQYF. CDR3 bases: TGTGCCAGCAGTTACTCGAGTGGGGCCGGGGAGACCCAGTACTTC.

CDR3 sequence (DNA): TGTGCCAGCAGCTTGGCACCGGGACTAGCGGGAGTAGCCCCTCGAGATACGCAGTATTTT. Amino acid sequence: CASSLAPGLAGVAPRDTQYF. The chain has TRBV5-5 and TRBJ2-3, with 14 positions matching TRBD2. This CDR3 is 20 amino acids long. V was clipped by 0 bases and J by 5 bases; unmatched bases: 14. In germline, CDR1 is SGHKS, CDR2 YYEKEE (reference sequence).